This T cell receptor (beta chain) came from a study of long-term antiretroviral therapy in people with HIV. immunoSEQ v3.0 was run at survey level. Assay used: immunoSEQ multiplex PCR; TCRdb lists only in-frame clones, some missing. The data contain 23,000 or so clones, 80% to 95% of them singletons. Trimming pared 4 bases from V and 8 bases from J, leaving 11 bases between. The germline CDR1 and CDR2 sequences are SNHLY and FYNNEI. This CDR3 region has 13 residues. Sample: unsorted PBMCs, taken 7.6 years after starting antiretroviral therapy. The J gene is TRBJ1-4, the V gene TRBV2; maybe TRBD1 (5 bases). The TCR comes from a middle-aged woman with HIV. This CDR3 reads CASSVGAPEKLFF. The CDR3 DNA reads TGTGCCAGCAGTGTAGGGGCGCCGGAAAAACTGTTTTTT.